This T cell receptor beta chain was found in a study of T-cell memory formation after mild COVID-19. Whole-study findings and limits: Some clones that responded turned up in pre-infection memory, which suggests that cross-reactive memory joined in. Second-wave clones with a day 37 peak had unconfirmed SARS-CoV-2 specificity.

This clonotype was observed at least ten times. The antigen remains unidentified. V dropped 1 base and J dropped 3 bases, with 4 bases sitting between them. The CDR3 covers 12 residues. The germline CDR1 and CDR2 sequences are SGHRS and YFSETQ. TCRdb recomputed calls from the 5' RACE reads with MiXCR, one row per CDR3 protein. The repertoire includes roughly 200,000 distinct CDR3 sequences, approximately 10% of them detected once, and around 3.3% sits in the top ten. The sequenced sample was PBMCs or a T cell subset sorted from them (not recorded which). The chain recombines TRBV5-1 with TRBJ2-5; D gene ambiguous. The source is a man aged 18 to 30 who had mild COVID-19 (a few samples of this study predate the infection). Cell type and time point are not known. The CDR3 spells CASSLPEETQYF. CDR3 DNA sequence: TGCGCCAGCAGCTTGCCAGAAGAGACCCAGTACTTC.